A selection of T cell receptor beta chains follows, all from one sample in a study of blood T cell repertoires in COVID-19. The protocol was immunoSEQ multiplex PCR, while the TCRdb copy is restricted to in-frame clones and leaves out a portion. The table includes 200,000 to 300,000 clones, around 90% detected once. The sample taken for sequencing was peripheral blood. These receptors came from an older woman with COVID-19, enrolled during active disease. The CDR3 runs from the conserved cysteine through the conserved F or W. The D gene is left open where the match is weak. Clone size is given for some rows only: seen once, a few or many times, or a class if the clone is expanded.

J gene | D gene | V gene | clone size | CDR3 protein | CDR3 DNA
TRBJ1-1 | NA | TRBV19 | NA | CASSINGGLGTEAFF | TGTGCCAGTAGTATTAACGGGGGATTGGGCACTGAAGCTTTCTTT
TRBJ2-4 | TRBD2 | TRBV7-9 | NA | CASSSGLVEKNIQYF | TGTGCCAGCAGCTCTGGACTAGTCGAGAAAAACATTCAGTACTTC
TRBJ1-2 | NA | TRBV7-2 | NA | CASSPNAGLGGYTF | TGTGCCAGCAGCCCCAATGCAGGGTTAGGGGGCTACACCTTC
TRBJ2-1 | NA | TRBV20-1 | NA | CSAEGNEQFF | TGCAGCGCGGAGGGGAATGAGCAGTTCTTC
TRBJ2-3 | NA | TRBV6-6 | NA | CASSYPLGTTDTQYF | TGTGCCAGCAGTTACCCACTAGGGACTACAGATACGCAGTATTTT
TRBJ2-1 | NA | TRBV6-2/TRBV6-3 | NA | CASSKDYGTLFF | TGTGCCAGCAGTAAGGACTACGGAACGCTGTTCTTC
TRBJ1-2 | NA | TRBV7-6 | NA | CASSPGGAQNYGYTF | TGTGCCAGCAGCCCCGGGGGGGCTCAGAACTATGGCTACACCTTC
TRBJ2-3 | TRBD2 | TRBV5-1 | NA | CASSSSTSGASTDTQYF | TGCGCCAGCAGCTCGTCGACTAGCGGGGCTAGCACAGATACGCAGTATTTT
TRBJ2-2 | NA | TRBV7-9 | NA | CASSLDRNTGELFF | TGTGCCAGCAGCTTGGACAGAAACACCGGGGAGCTGTTTTTT
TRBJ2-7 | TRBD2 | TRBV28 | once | CASLSWRREGPSEQYF | TGTGCCAGCCTCTCCTGGAGACGGGAGGGCCCATCCGAGCAGTACTTC
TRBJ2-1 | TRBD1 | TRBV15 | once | CATSRTQGARFEQFF | TGTGCCACCAGCAGGACACAGGGGGCGAGGTTTGAGCAGTTCTTC
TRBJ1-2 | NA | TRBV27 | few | CASRTQGRAGYTF | TGTGCCAGCAGAACACAGGGACGGGCTGGCTACACCTTC
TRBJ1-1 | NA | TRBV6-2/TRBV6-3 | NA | CASSYDRRRMNTEAFF | TGTGCCAGCAGTTACGACAGGAGGAGAATGAACACTGAAGCTTTCTTT
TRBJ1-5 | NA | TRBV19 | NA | CASSIGGGGNQPQHF | TGTGCCAGTAGTATAGGCGGAGGGGGCAATCAGCCCCAGCATTTT
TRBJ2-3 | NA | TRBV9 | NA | CASSSGVSTDTQYF | TGTGCCAGCAGCTCAGGGGTGAGCACAGATACGCAGTATTTT
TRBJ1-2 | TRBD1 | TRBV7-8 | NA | CASRPLTGDSWGYRGYTF | TGTGCCAGCAGACCTCTGACAGGGGATTCTTGGGGGTATCGTGGCTACACCTTC
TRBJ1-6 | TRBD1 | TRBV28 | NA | CASIGDRPNSPLHF | TGTGCCAGCATCGGGGACAGACCGAATTCACCCCTCCACTTT
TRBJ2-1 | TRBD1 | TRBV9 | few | CASSPKVGTGGSYNEQFF | TGTGCCAGCAGCCCCAAGGTCGGGACAGGGGGATCCTACAATGAGCAGTTCTTC
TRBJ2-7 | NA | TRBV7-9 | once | CASSSLGQFSYEQYF | TGTGCCAGCAGCTCCCTAGGACAGTTCTCCTACGAGCAGTACTTC
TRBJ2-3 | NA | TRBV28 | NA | CASSSPSSGLTDTQYF | TGTGCCAGCAGTTCACCGTCCAGCGGGCTCACAGATACGCAGTATTTT
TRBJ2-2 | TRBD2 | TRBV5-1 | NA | CASSRTSGRVGELFF | TGCGCCAGCAGCCGGACTAGCGGGAGAGTCGGGGAGCTGTTTTTT
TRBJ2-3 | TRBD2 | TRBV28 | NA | CASSSGTSGRSADTQYF | TGTGCCAGCAGTTCCGGGACTAGCGGGAGGTCAGCAGATACGCAGTATTTT
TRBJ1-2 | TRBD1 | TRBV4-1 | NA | CASSPYGQGTNYGYTF | TGCGCCAGCAGCCCCTACGGACAGGGGACTAACTATGGCTACACCTTC
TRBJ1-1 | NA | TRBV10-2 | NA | CASSRGGGDTEAFF | TGCGCCAGCAGTAGGGGAGGAGGGGACACTGAAGCTTTCTTT
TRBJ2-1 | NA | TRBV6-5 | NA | CASSRSGGSYNEQFF | TGTGCCAGCAGCCGGAGCGGAGGCTCCTACAATGAGCAGTTCTTC
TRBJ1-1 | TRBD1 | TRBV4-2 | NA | CASSQGQGAWTEAFF | TGTGCCAGCAGCCAAGGACAGGGGGCTTGGACTGAAGCTTTCTTT
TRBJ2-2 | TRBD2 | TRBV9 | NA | CASRGSGSNTGELFF | TGTGCCAGCAGGGGTAGCGGGAGTAACACCGGGGAGCTGTTTTTT
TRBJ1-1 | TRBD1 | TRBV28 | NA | CASSRQGNRRGTEAFF | TGTGCCAGCAGTCGACAGGGAAATAGAAGGGGCACTGAAGCTTTCTTT
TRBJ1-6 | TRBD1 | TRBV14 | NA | CASSPGATGKINSPLHF | TGTGCCAGCAGCCCGGGCGCGACAGGGAAGATTAATTCACCCCTCCACTTT